These 32 T cell receptor beta chains were all obtained from the same sample, sequenced in a study of blood T cell repertoires in COVID-19. TCRdb keeps only in-frame clones here, not all; method: immunoSEQ multiplex PCR. The sample has 110,000 to 150,000 clones, roughly 79% seen once. Specimen: peripheral blood. All receptors derive from a middle-aged man with active or convalescent COVID-19.

The chain carries TRBV5-6 and TRBJ1-1, with a weak D call TRBD1 (5 bases). Germline V gives CDR1 SGHDT, CDR2 YYEEEE. This CDR3 has 15 amino acids. Trimming shortened V by 4 bases and J by 0 bases, and 13 bases separated the two germline ends. The CDR3 reads CASSRTGGLNTEAFF. The CDR3 coding sequence is TGTGCCAGCAGCCGCACGGGGGGACTGAACACTGAAGCTTTCTTT. Looking up the rest from reference TRBV5-6 and TRBJ1-1 gives the full variable domain: DAGVTQSPTHLIKTRGQQVTLRCSPKSGHDTVSWYQQALGQGPQFIFQYYEEEERQRGNFPDRFSGHQFPNYSSELNVNALLLGDSALYLCASSRTGGLNTEAFFGQGTRLTVV.

V usage is TRBV4-1 and J usage is TRBJ2-7, with 10 bases that match TRBD2. The CDR3 length is 16 residues. Trimming took 3 bases from V and 4 from J; bases not matched to a gene: 9. Per germline, CDR1 MGHRA and CDR2 YSYEKL. The CDR3 DNA follows: TGCGCCAGCAGCCAGATAGGACTAGCGGAATCTTACGAGCAGTACTTC. As protein: CASSQIGLAESYEQYF.

This chain links TRBV9 with TRBJ2-1, with 9 bases fitting TRBD2. Germline V lookup: CDR1 SGDLS, CDR2 YYNGEE. This CDR3 is built from 15 residues. V lost 3 bases, J lost 6 bases, and 7 bases stayed unmatched. The CDR3 protein is CASSAQGLASNEQFF. CDR3 bases: TGTGCCAGCAGCGCTCAGGGACTAGCCAGCAATGAGCAGTTCTTC. The full variable domain, completed using reference TRBV9 and TRBJ2-1, is DSGVTQTPKHLITATGQRVTLRCSPRSGDLSVYWYQQSLDQGLQFLIQYYNGEERAKGNILERFSAQQFPDLHSELNLSSLELGDSALYFCASSAQGLASNEQFFGPGTRLTVL.

This chain uses TRBV24-1 with TRBJ2-3, with D perhaps matching TRBD1 (6 bases). CDR1 and CDR2 from the germline V gene are KGHDR and SFDVKD. Trimming took 0 bases from V and 2 from J, leaving 11 bases between them. The CDR3 runs to 16 residues. The CDR3: CATSDLRDTATDTQYF. The CDR3 DNA is TGTGCCACCAGTGATTTGAGGGACACGGCCACAGATACGCAGTATTTT.

The rearrangement links TRBV7-2 to TRBJ1-5, with D unclear. This CDR3 has 14 residues. Germline values: CDR1 SGHTA, CDR2 FQGNSA. V lost 6 bases and J lost 7, with 16 bases in between. CDR3 coding DNA: TGTGCCAGCAGTGGGAGGAACCAAGGGCAGCCCCAGCATTTT. Amino acid sequence: CASSGRNQGQPQHF.

A single count supports this clone. CDR3 region: CASSLGRQGDGNTIYF. CDR3 DNA: TGTGCCAGCAGCTTAGGACGACAGGGGGATGGAAACACCATATATTTT. The rearrangement joins TRBV7-6 to TRBJ1-3; TRBD1 aligns across 9 bases. Germline trimming cut 1 base from V and 3 bases from J; bases unmatched to any gene: 4. This CDR3 contains 16 residues. Per germline, CDR1 SGHVS and CDR2 FNYEAQ.

The V gene is TRBV10-3, the J gene TRBJ2-1; perhaps TRBD2 as D (6 bases). The CDR3 length is 15 residues. The V gene lost 5 bases and the J gene lost 8 bases, with 19 bases spanning the gap. Germline CDR1 is ENHRY and CDR2 is SYGVKD. The CDR3 here is CAISTAETRLDEQFF. The CDR3 DNA follows: TGTGCCATCAGTACCGCGGAGACTAGGCTAGATGAGCAGTTCTTC.

The chain employs TRBV6-5 and TRBJ2-7; maybe TRBD1 (6 bases). Trimming cost V 3 bases and J 3 bases, with 12 bases left between them. The CDR3 has 14 amino acids. The germline CDR1 and CDR2 sequences are MNHEY and SVGAGI. This CDR3 is CASSYGGGLYEQYF. The CDR3 DNA follows: TGTGCCAGCAGTTATGGGGGCGGCCTCTACGAGCAGTACTTC.

V gene TRBV9 combines with J gene TRBJ2-5, with D perhaps TRBD2 (5 bases). V lost 3 bases and J lost 2, with 14 bases in between. The CDR3 has 15 amino acids. Germline CDR1 SGDLS, CDR2 YYNGEE. CDR3 bases: TGTGCCAGCAGCGGAGGAAACCAGCGGCAAGAGACCCAGTACTTC. Protein sequence: CASSGGNQRQETQYF.

This chain joins TRBV12-2 and TRBJ1-1. TRBV12-2 is reported as a pseudogene. This CDR3 has 13 amino acids. CDR3 loop: CASRLVRCDEAFF. The CDR3 bases are TGTGCAAGTCGCTTAGTCCGGTGCGATGAAGCTTTCTTT.

V gene TRBV28 combines with J gene TRBJ2-7; 9 nucleotides match TRBD1. The CDR3 spans 12 residues. CDR1 and CDR2 from the germline V gene are MDHEN and SYDVKM. V gave up 2 bases and J gave up 12 bases; unmatched junction bases: 5. The CDR3 loop is CASSLGTGYRYF. The CDR3 DNA reads as TGTGCCAGCAGTTTAGGGACAGGGTATAGGTACTTC.

The chain employs TRBV29-1 and TRBJ2-5; 8 bases map to TRBD2. Trimming took 7 bases from V and 7 from J; bases not matched to a gene: 2. This CDR3 has 10 residues. CDR1 SQVTM and CDR2 ANQGSEA come from the germline V gene. CDR3 in amino acids: CSAGGGTQYF. In DNA form, the CDR3 reads TGCAGCGCCGGGGGGGGGACCCAGTACTTC.

The chain combines TRBV6-1 with TRBJ1-2; weak D call: TRBD1 (6 bases). Germline V lookup: CDR1 MNHNS, CDR2 SASEGT. The CDR3 covers 15 residues. V lost 3 bases to trimming and J lost 0 bases, with 11 bases between them. The CDR3 reads CASSERTAANYGYTF. DNA of the CDR3: TGTGCCAGCAGTGAGAGGACAGCAGCTAACTATGGCTACACCTTC.

This clone was seen just once. This sequence joins TRBV7-9 and TRBJ2-3; 7 bases map to TRBD1. The germline gives CDR1 SEHNR, CDR2 FQNEAQ (reference sequence). Germline trimming cut 11 bases from V and 2 bases from J; bases unmatched to any gene: 10. The CDR3 length is 14 residues. CDR3 residues: CAAGVGGPTDTQYF. The CDR3 bases are TGTGCCGCCGGGGTAGGGGGCCCCACAGATACGCAGTATTTT.

The CDR3 is CASIPQGYAYGYTF. The CDR3 nucleotides read TGTGCCAGCATTCCTCAGGGGTATGCCTATGGCTACACCTTC. The rearrangement links TRBV28 to TRBJ1-2; D may be TRBD1 (6 bases). This CDR3 is built from 14 residues. The V and J ends lost 7 bases and 4 bases respectively, with 16 bases between them. CDR1 and CDR2 (germline): MDHEN, SYDVKM.

This rearrangement joins TRBV28 to TRBJ2-5; 9 bases align to TRBD2. Germline trimming cut 2 bases from V and 4 bases from J; bases unmatched to any gene: 8. Germline V gene data show CDR1 as MDHEN and CDR2 as SYDVKM. The CDR3 loop spans 16 amino acids. CDR3 coding DNA: TGTGCCAGCAGTTTAGAAGGTAGCGGGAGAGTAGAGACCCAGTACTTC. It yields the protein CASSLEGSGRVETQYF. Full variable domain (missing parts from reference TRBV28 and TRBJ2-5): DVKVTQSSRYLVKRTGEKVFLECVQDMDHENMFWYRQDPGLGLRLIYFSYDVKMKEKGDIPEGYSVSREKKERFSLILESASTNQTSMYLCASSLEGSGRVETQYFGPGTRLLVL.

This chain connects TRBV29-1 to TRBJ1-1; D ambiguous. Per germline, CDR1 SQVTM and CDR2 ANQGSEA. The CDR3 covers 12 residues. V was trimmed by 7 bases and J by 6 bases, leaving 15 bases between them. The CDR3 DNA follows: TGCAGCGCCCAAATTGTGGCCTCTGAAGCTTTCTTT. It is translated as CSAQIVASEAFF. The full variable domain, its missing parts supplied by reference TRBV29-1 and TRBJ1-1, is SAVISQKPSRDICQRGTSLTIQCQVDSQVTMMFWYRQQPGQSLTLIATANQGSEATYESGFVIDKFPISRPNLTFSTLTVSNMSPEDSSIYLCSAQIVASEAFFGQGTRLTVV.

J is TRBJ1-1 and V is TRBV28, with 8 bases lining up with TRBD1. J was trimmed by 0 bases and V by 10 bases; bases with no gene match: 13. CDR3 length equals 16 residues. Germline CDR1 is MDHEN and CDR2 is SYDVKM. In nucleotides, the CDR3 is TGTGCCACCCGAGCGACGACAGGGGACTTGAACACTGAAGCTTTCTTT. This sequence encodes CATRATTGDLNTEAFF.

The chain couples TRBV3-1 (or the pseudogene TRBV3-2) to TRBJ2-7; D is uncertain. V was pared by 2 bases and J by 2 bases, with 10 bases between. CDR3 size: 14 residues. Germline V lookup: CDR1 LGHDT, CDR2 YNNKEL (reference sequence). The CDR3 DNA is TGTGCCAGCAGCCAATGGGCAGGCCCCTACGAGCAGTACTTC. This translates into CASSQWAGPYEQYF.

The V call is TRBV28, the J call TRBJ2-2; 8 nucleotides align to TRBD1. V was clipped by 5 bases and J by 4 bases; unmatched bases: 9. CDR1 and CDR2 from the germline V gene are MDHEN and SYDVKM. The CDR3 has 16 residues. The DNA for the CDR3 is TGTGCCAGCAGTCCACAAGGACAGGGTGGCACCGGGGAGCTGTTTTTT. It codes for CASSPQGQGGTGELFF.

This chain connects TRBV4-2 to TRBJ2-3, with 7 bases that match TRBD1. This CDR3 spans 14 amino acids. Looked up from germline, CDR1 is LGHNA and CDR2 is YNFKEQ. V was clipped by 4 bases and J by 4 bases; unmatched bases: 5. DNA for the CDR3: TGTGCCAGCAGCCCGGCAGGGGGTGCAGATACGCAGTATTTT. It is translated as CASSPAGGADTQYF.

CDR3 coding DNA: TGCGCCAGCAGCCAAACCAGAGTCAGGGGGCCCTCGGTAGCTTTCTTT. Its translation: CASSQTRVRGPSVAFF. The rearrangement links TRBV4-1 to TRBJ1-1; 8 bases are shared with TRBD1. The CDR3 sequence is 16 residues long. CDR1 is MGHRA and CDR2 is YSYEKL in the germline V gene. Trimming at V came to 2 bases and at J to 10 bases, leaving 15 bases not matched to a gene.

This chain links TRBV5-1 with TRBJ2-6; possibly TRBD1 for D (5 bases). Per germline, CDR1 SGHRS and CDR2 YFSETQ. CDR3 size: 17 residues. Trimming took off 4 bases at V and 0 bases at J, with 14 bases between the two ends. The CDR3 sequence: CASSNGHLSSGANVLTF. CDR3 coding DNA: TGCGCCAGCAGCAATGGACACTTAAGCTCTGGGGCCAACGTCCTGACTTTC.

The chain combines TRBV7-9 with TRBJ2-5; D perhaps matches TRBD2 (7 bases). Germline CDR1 SEHNR, CDR2 FQNEAQ (reference sequence). This CDR3 region has 14 residues. V gave up 7 bases and J gave up 4 bases, with 16 bases separating them. The DNA of the CDR3 is TGTGCCAGCACCGAAAGGGGGGGCCCAGAGACCCAGTACTTC. Protein: CASTERGGPETQYF.

About this clone itself: Other DNA sequences in the sample encode the same CDR3. The rearrangement joins TRBV27 to TRBJ1-1; 7 nucleotides line up with TRBD1. Trimming removed 5 bases from V and 4 bases from J; junction bases left unmatched: 4. Looked up from germline, CDR1 is MNHEY and CDR2 is SMNVEV (reference sequence). This CDR3 region has 13 residues. CDR3 nucleotide sequence: TGTGCCAGCAGTCTTGGGACAGCCACTGAAGCTTTCTTT. This encodes CASSLGTATEAFF.

The chain carries TRBV6-5 and TRBJ2-2; 8 bases agree with TRBD2. The germline gives CDR1 MNHEY, CDR2 SVGAGI. The CDR3 loop spans 15 amino acids. V lost 3 bases, J lost 6 bases, and 6 bases stayed unmatched. DNA for the CDR3: TGTGCCAGCAGTTATCCTAGCGGGTCGCCCGGGGAGCTGTTTTTT. It yields the protein CASSYPSGSPGELFF.

J is TRBJ1-5 and V is TRBV12-3 or TRBV12-4, with a weak D call TRBD1 (6 bases). V gave up 4 bases and J gave up 5 bases, with 9 bases separating them. The CDR3 loop spans 13 amino acids. The CDR3 DNA follows: TGTGCCAGCAGTTCAACAGGGTATCAGCCCCAGCATTTT. Its translation: CASSSTGYQPQHF.

The rearrangement joins TRBV19 to TRBJ1-4, with TRBD1 identical over 9 bases. J was trimmed by 1 base and V by 4 bases; bases with no gene match: 4. CDR1 is LNHDA, CDR2 SQIVND, per germline (reference sequence). CDR3 length equals 16 residues. This CDR3 reads CASSTGTGITNEKLFF. CDR3 nucleotides: TGTGCCAGTAGTACAGGGACAGGGATAACTAATGAAAAACTGTTTTTT.

This chain joins TRBV25-1 and TRBJ2-7, with D tentatively TRBD2 (5 bases). V shed 7 bases and J shed 1 base, with 14 bases lying between them. This CDR3 is built from 14 residues. Germline CDR1 MGHDK, CDR2 SYGVNS. The CDR3 loop reads CASILNEGSYEQYF. Written as DNA, the CDR3 is TGTGCCAGCATCCTTAACGAGGGTTCCTACGAGCAGTACTTC.

The CDR3 protein is CASSPRDREYNEQFF. CDR3 bases: TGTGCCAGCAGCCCGCGGGACAGGGAATACAATGAGCAGTTCTTC. The chain is built from TRBV3-1 (or the pseudogene TRBV3-2) and TRBJ2-1; TRBD1 matches at 9 bases. CDR1 and CDR2 (germline): LGHDT, YNNKEL (reference sequence). Germline trimming cut 4 bases from V and 4 bases from J; bases unmatched to any gene: 5. The CDR3 totals 15 residues.

The CDR3 sequence: CASSPYGGTGELFF. The CDR3 DNA reads TGTGCCAGCAGCCCCTATGGGGGGACCGGGGAGCTGTTTTTT. The chain has TRBV3-1 (or the pseudogene TRBV3-2) and TRBJ2-2; a weak D match, TRBD2 (6 bases). Germline V lookup: CDR1 LGHDT, CDR2 YNNKEL (reference sequence). Trimming removed 4 bases from V and 5 bases from J, with 11 bases in between. This CDR3 is built from 14 residues.

DNA of the CDR3: TGTGCCAGCAGTTTCTCCCAGGGCCGCTCCTACGAGCAGTACTTC. This encodes CASSFSQGRSYEQYF. The chain uses TRBV27 and TRBJ2-7; D possibly corresponds to TRBD1 (5 bases). Germline CDR1 and CDR2: MNHEY and SMNVEV (reference sequence). The CDR3 runs to 15 residues. V was pared by 3 bases and J by 0 bases, with 12 bases between.